This TCR beta chain emerged from a study of cytomegalovirus exposure and HLA in healthy donors. PCR involved 60 Vbeta and 13 Jbeta primers. Here immunoSEQ multiplex PCR was the method, and the copy in TCRdb shows in-frame clones only, minus some. This table has 120,000 or so clones, around 72% appearing once. The V end was cut by 6 bases, the J end by 7 bases, with 15 bases between. The CDR3 is made up of 14 amino acids. CDR1 is MDHEN and CDR2 is SYDVKM in the germline V gene. This clone has more than one count but fewer than ten. What it recognizes is unknown. Study results and limitations: In an earlier analysis, about 87% or about 30%: the productive usage of most TCR beta V segments. Highly shared sequence variants in one cluster were likely a sequencing artifact. The authors excluded some V segments, including TRBV6-2 and TRBV6-3, as indistinguishable.

The donors were healthy bone marrow donors. Sequenced: PBMCs. V is TRBV28 and J is TRBJ1-4; perhaps TRBD1 as D (6 bases). The receptor was isolated from a man aged 25 to 40 in good health and CMV-seronegative. CDR3 loop: CASSLQGFGEKLFF. In DNA, the CDR3 is TGTGCCAGCAGCTTACAGGGTTTTGGTGAAAAACTGTTTTTT.